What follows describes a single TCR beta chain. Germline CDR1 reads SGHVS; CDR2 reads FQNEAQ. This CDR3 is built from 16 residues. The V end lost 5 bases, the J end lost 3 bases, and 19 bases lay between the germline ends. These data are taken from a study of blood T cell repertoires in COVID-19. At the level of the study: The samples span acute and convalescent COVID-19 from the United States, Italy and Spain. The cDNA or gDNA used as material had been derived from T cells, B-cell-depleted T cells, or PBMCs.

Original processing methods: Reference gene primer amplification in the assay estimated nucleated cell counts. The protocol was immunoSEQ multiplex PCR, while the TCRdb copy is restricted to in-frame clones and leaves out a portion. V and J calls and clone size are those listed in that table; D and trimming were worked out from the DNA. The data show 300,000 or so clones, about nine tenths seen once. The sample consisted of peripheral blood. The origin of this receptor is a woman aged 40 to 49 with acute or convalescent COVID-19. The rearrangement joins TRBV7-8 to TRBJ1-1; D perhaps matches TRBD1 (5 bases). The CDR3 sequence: CASSPTVRGLDTEAFF. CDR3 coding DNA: TGTGCCAGCAGCCCTACTGTCCGGGGGTTGGACACTGAAGCTTTCTTT. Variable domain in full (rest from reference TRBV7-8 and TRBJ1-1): GAGVSQSPRYKVAKRGQDVALRCDPISGHVSLFWYQQALGQGPEFLTYFQNEAQLDKSGLPSDRFFAERPEGSVSTLKIQRTQQEDSAVYLCASSPTVRGLDTEAFFGQGTRLTVV.